The present T cell receptor (beta chain) was sequenced within a study of blood T cells in healthy people across ages. Study-level findings and limits: Diversity figures derived from one million T cells were judged to underestimate the true value. Fewer expanded clones and more diversity marked long-lived versus aged donors.

The use of a sample-barcoded 5' primer and a J-beta primer mix characterized a second PCR of roughly 6 to 11 cycles. Tagging of each cDNA molecule was performed by a template-switch adaptor with 12 random nucleotides. TCRdb reanalysed the 5' RACE reads using MiXCR and keeps one entry per CDR3 protein. The profile covers about 1.8 million distinct CDR3 sequences, with just under 50% appearing a single time and roughly 2% taken by the ten largest. In germline, CDR1 is SGHRS, CDR2 YFSETQ. The CDR3 has 12 residues. Trimming removed 4 bases from V and 10 bases from J, with 12 bases in between. Comment on this clonotype: No antigen is known for it.

This receptor was taken from a woman aged 40 to 55 in good health. The material sequenced was blood. The V gene is TRBV5-1, the J gene TRBJ2-1; D gene unclear. Here the CDR3 DNA reads TGCGCCAGCAGCGGCACGATGACGGAGCAGTTCTTC. It codes for CASSGTMTEQFF.